The TCR beta chain described here comes from a study of human T cells and chemical hapten exposure. Study-wide points: No shift was seen in TCRs above 1 in 1000 frequency with DPC sensitization.

The total RNA was obtained from whole blood that was not fractionated. Germline V gene lookup returns CDR1 LGHDT and CDR2 YNNKEL (reference sequence). CDR3 length: 15 residues. Trimming removed 0 bases at V and 4 bases at J, with 10 bases between. As the library was built, unique molecular identifiers were attached to individual cDNA molecules. Original methodology: Sampled TCR counts reached a median of approximately 100,000 per sample, with values ranging from 23,224 to 690,600. TCRdb fed the reads into MiXCR, producing one record per CDR3 protein. TCRdb assigned the V and J calls; the authors' analysis was not used. The table records roughly 530 distinct CDR3 sequences, around 96% of them present only once. This clonotype was found once. The antigen remains undetermined.

This TCR derives from a human donor who had alopecia or was a healthy volunteer (not recorded which). Some clones in this sample may be carry-over from other donors' samples. This table probably holds off-target reads from a library built for another chain. The chain has TRBV3-1 and TRBJ2-1; a weak D match, TRBD2 (5 bases). Sequenced sample: whole blood. The CDR3 DNA is TGTGCCAGCAGCCAAGATCAGCCGGGATACAATGAGCAGTTCTTC. Its translation is CASSQDQPGYNEQFF.